These 16 T cell receptor beta chains originate from one sample sequenced in a study of radiotherapy plus CTLA-4 blockade in lung cancer (dated by TCRdb to the late 2010s). Library preparation employed the immunoSEQ multiplex PCR assay. TCRdb took over this immuneACCESS table, retaining in-frame rearrangements with V and J assigned. Such tables are incomplete; in checked studies, under half of the missing clones stem from an unresolved V gene, and the remainder is unexplained. Recorded for this sample are 40,000 to 50,000 clones; around 72% of them occurred a single time. The biggest ten clones account for roughly 3.5% of the sample. This sample comprised peripheral blood, obtained from a patient treated with radiotherapy plus ipilimumab. These receptor sequences come from a human donor with non-small cell lung cancer who had a complete response to radiotherapy plus ipilimumab.

The gene calls are TRBV18 and TRBJ1-3, with TRBD1 identical over 7 bases. V lost 1 base to trimming and J lost 3 bases; unmatched junction nucleotides: 6. This CDR3 has 16 amino acids. Germline CDR1 reads KGHSH; CDR2 reads LQKENI. The CDR3 DNA follows: TGTGCCAGCTCACCACAAGTCACAGGGGTTGGAAACACCATATATTTT. Protein: CASSPQVTGVGNTIYF.

The J gene is TRBJ2-3, the V gene TRBV20-1, with 8 nucleotides matching TRBD2. The V and J ends lost 3 bases and 9 bases, in that order; junction bases with no gene match: 2. Germline V gives CDR1 DFQATT, CDR2 SNEGSKA (reference sequence). The CDR3 spans 11 residues. The DNA of the CDR3 is TGCAGTGCTAGTCGGGGGGGGACGCAGTATTTT. Protein sequence: CSASRGGTQYF.

This clone is judged medium-sized. The chain employs TRBV18 and TRBJ1-3; 8 nucleotides line up with TRBD1. This CDR3 region has 16 residues. The trim removed 6 bases at V and 2 bases at J, leaving 9 bases unmatched. From germline, CDR1 is KGHSH and CDR2 LQKENI. The CDR3 spells CASSVSTTGAGNTIYF. In DNA, the CDR3 is TGTGCCAGCTCCGTGTCGACGACAGGGGCTGGAAACACCATATATTTT.

The chain joins TRBV5-4 to TRBJ1-2, with unresolved D. Per the germline V gene, CDR1 is SGHNT and CDR2 is YYREEE (reference sequence). The V end lost 0 bases, the J end lost 4 bases, and 13 bases lay between the germline ends. This CDR3 region has 15 residues. This CDR3 reads CASSLGPKGVYGYTF. The CDR3 nucleotides are TGTGCCAGCAGCTTGGGGCCGAAGGGAGTCTATGGCTACACCTTC.

The chain carries TRBV6-1 and TRBJ1-3, with 11 bases aligning to TRBD1. CDR3 length: 17 amino acids. Germline assignment: CDR1 MNHNS and CDR2 SASEGT. The ends lost 0 bases at V and 5 bases at J; junction bases unmatched: 6. CDR3 in DNA: TGTGCCAGCAGTGAAGCAAGGGGACAGGGGGTGAGAAACACCATATATTTT. Translating gives CASSEARGQGVRNTIYF.

In this sample, this clone turned up a few times. The CDR3 sequence is CASSSGQGITEAFF. The CDR3 bases are TGTGCCAGCAGTTCCGGACAGGGGATCACTGAAGCTTTCTTT. This chain joins TRBV6-6 and TRBJ1-1; the match to TRBD1 covers 9 bases. There are 14 residues in the CDR3. J lost 4 bases, V lost 4 bases, and 4 bases had no gene match. In germline, CDR1 is MNHNY, CDR2 SVGAGI (reference sequence).

This clone appeared a single time. The chain joins TRBV7-9 to TRBJ2-1, with TRBD2 matching over 12 bases. The junction had 11 bases not matched to a gene; V was cut back by 8 bases and J by 6 bases. The CDR3 contains 16 residues. Per the germline V gene, CDR1 is SEHNR and CDR2 is FQNEAQ (reference sequence). CDR3 bases: TGTGCCAGCTTTAGTTCGACTAGCGGGAGCTCCAATGAGCAGTTCTTC. It specifies CASFSSTSGSSNEQFF.

To note about this clone: This CDR3 fails to terminate in the conserved phenylalanine or tryptophan, so it likely reflects a read error. The limits of the CDR3 on the DNA are not certain, so only TCRdb's listed CDR3 is given. The rearrangement uses TRBV19 and TRBJ2-7; the table calls TRBD1, which could not be checked here. Germline CDR1 LNHDA, CDR2 SQIVND (reference sequence). The CDR3 region is 10 residues in length, termini included. CDR3 sequence: CASSFRDRVI.

The chain combines TRBV6-5 with TRBJ2-5; TRBD2 matches 10 bases. This CDR3 has 16 residues. Trimming at V came to 3 bases and at J to 4 bases, leaving 8 bases not matched to a gene. The V gene's germline CDR1 is MNHEY and CDR2 SVGAGI. CDR3 sequence (DNA): TGTGCCAGCAGTTATATTAGCGGGGGGTTGGGAGAGACCCAGTACTTC. This sequence encodes CASSYISGGLGETQYF.

The V and J genes are TRBV19 and TRBJ1-6, with TRBD1 as a possible D gene (5 bases). CDR3 size: 14 residues. Germline V gives CDR1 LNHDA, CDR2 SQIVND (reference sequence). V was shortened by 5 bases and J by 5 bases, with 10 bases between the two germline ends. Here the CDR3 DNA reads TGTGCCAGTAGTTTCCGGGGGAATAATTCACCCCTCCACTTT. Amino acid sequence: CASSFRGNNSPLHF.

The chain carries TRBV9 and TRBJ1-1; tentatively, D is TRBD1 (5 bases). The CDR3 loop spans 14 amino acids. CDR1 and CDR2 (germline): SGDLS, YYNGEE. V was pared by 0 bases and J by 4 bases, with 10 bases between. CDR3 protein: CASSVAGTGTEAFF. In DNA form, the CDR3 reads TGTGCCAGCAGCGTAGCGGGCACAGGCACTGAAGCTTTCTTT. The full variable domain, in which reference TRBV9 and TRBJ1-1 provide the parts outside the CDR3, is DSGVTQTPKHLITATGQRVTLRCSPRSGDLSVYWYQQSLDQGLQFLIQYYNGEERAKGNILERFSAQQFPDLHSELNLSSLELGDSALYFCASSVAGTGTEAFFGQGTRLTVV.

This chain links TRBV5-4 with TRBJ1-5; the D gene is possibly TRBD1 (5 bases). This CDR3 contains 16 residues. Germline-derived CDR1 and CDR2 are SGHNT and YYREEE (reference sequence). V shed 0 bases and J shed 2 bases, with 12 bases lying between them. CDR3 bases: TGTGCCAGCAGCTTGGGGGCTGGGGCCGGCAATCAGCCCCAGCATTTT. It specifies CASSLGAGAGNQPQHF.

Written as DNA, the CDR3 is TGTGCCACCATTGGACTAGCGGGAGCTGGGGCCAACGTCCTGACTTTC. It specifies CATIGLAGAGANVLTF. The rearrangement links TRBV28 to TRBJ2-6, with TRBD2 matching over 13 bases. CDR1 MDHEN and CDR2 SYDVKM come from the germline V gene. The CDR3 is 16 residues long. The V gene end was trimmed by 10 bases and the J gene end by 2 bases; junction bases not matched to a gene: 5.

The gene calls are TRBV7-2 and TRBJ1-2; no definite D call. Germline CDR1 SGHTA, CDR2 FQGNSA. The CDR3 sequence is 14 residues long. Trimming pared 0 bases from V and 4 bases from J, leaving 9 bases between. The CDR3, as DNA: TGTGCCAGCAGCTTAGCGCTATCCCTCTATGGCTACACCTTC. Its translation: CASSLALSLYGYTF.

The V gene is TRBV7-9, the J gene TRBJ2-3, with 10 positions matching TRBD2. Germline values: CDR1 SEHNR, CDR2 FQNEAQ (reference sequence). The CDR3 contains 15 residues. The J segment lost 1 base and the V segment lost 5 bases, leaving 3 bases of the junction unmatched. In DNA form, the CDR3 reads TGTGCCAGCAGCCCCGGGACTAGCGGCACAGATACGCAGTATTTT. This encodes CASSPGTSGTDTQYF.

This chain joins TRBV19 and TRBJ1-2; 12 positions agree with TRBD1. The CDR3 covers 19 residues. CDR1 is LNHDA and CDR2 is SQIVND in the germline V gene (reference sequence). Trimming at V came to 3 bases and at J to 4 bases, leaving 15 bases not matched to a gene. The CDR3 DNA is TGTGCCAGTAGTATGAAGCGCCCGGGACAGGGGGCAGTGAGCTATGGCTACACCTTC. Its translation: CASSMKRPGQGAVSYGYTF.